Sequencing of this TCR beta chain was carried out in a study of T cells in localized non-small cell lung cancer. Findings of the study overall: Of the top 100 tumor clones, median about 56 were in adjacent lung, about 26 among its top 100.

With respect to this clone: The target antigen is unknown.

The CDR3 loop spans 14 amino acids. V shed 1 base and J shed 4 bases, with 8 bases lying between them. Germline-derived CDR1 and CDR2 are SGHNT and YYREEE (reference sequence). Assay used: immunoSEQ multiplex PCR; TCRdb lists only in-frame clones, some missing. The sample yields about 24,000 clones, approximately 84% seen once. The chain joins TRBV5-4 to TRBJ2-2, with D possibly being TRBD1 or TRBD2 (5 bases each). This clonotype originated in a male donor aged 60 or over with stage I squamous cell lung carcinoma. The specimen comprised peripheral blood, sampled before any cancer treatment. The CDR3 sequence is CASSLRGGTGELFF. Written as DNA, the CDR3 is TGTGCCAGCAGCTTGCGGGGCGGCACCGGGGAGCTGTTTTTT. The complete variable domain, with remaining parts taken from reference TRBV5-4 and TRBJ2-2, reads ETGVTQSPTHLIKTRGQQVTLRCSSQSGHNTVSWYQQALGQGPQFIFQYYREEENGRGNFPPRFSGLQFPNYSSELNVNALELDDSALYLCASSLRGGTGELFFGEGSRLTVL.